The clone carrying this T cell receptor beta chain appeared a single time. Trimming removed 5 bases from V and 6 bases from J, with 19 bases in between. Germline values: CDR1 GTSNPN, CDR2 SVGIG (reference sequence). The CDR3 sequence is 14 residues long. TCRdb's table, derived via immunoSEQ multiplex PCR, lists solely in-frame clones and lacks some. This sample has about 220,000 clones, with 87% found just once. The sample is drawn from a study of blood T cell repertoires in COVID-19. Study summary: T cells, B-cell-depleted T cells, or PBMCs supplied cDNA or gDNA.

Input material: PBMCs or T cells enriched from blood (not recorded which). The clonotype comes from a woman aged 25 to 45 with acute COVID-19. The chain carries TRBV30 and TRBJ1-1; TRBD1 might be the D (5 bases). The CDR3 loop reads CAWGRPIGTPEAFF. CDR3 DNA: TGTGCCTGGGGTCGACCTATTGGGACTCCTGAAGCTTTCTTT.